The 22 T cell receptor beta chains in this list originate from one sample, sequenced in a study of T cell responses to AZD1222 COVID-19 vaccine. This table comes from immunoSEQ multiplex PCR, and its TCRdb copy is limited to in-frame clones, with some not included. This sample has 80,000 or so clones, with roughly 80% found just once. This material consisted of peripheral blood, taken 28 days after the second dose of the MenACWY control vaccine. The receptor set was obtained from an adult who received the MenACWY meningococcal vaccine as a control.

The rearrangement links TRBV7-9 to TRBJ2-1; 9 bases map to TRBD2. V gave up 5 bases and J gave up 10 bases; unmatched junction bases: 18. Germline values: CDR1 SEHNR, CDR2 FQNEAQ (reference sequence). The CDR3 contains 17 residues. In DNA, the CDR3 is TGTGCCAGCAGCCCGCTGGGGGGCGGGAGGGATGCAGGCGAGCAGTTCTTC. Encoded protein: CASSPLGGGRDAGEQFF.

This clone was seen just once. The CDR3 region has the DNA TGTGCCAGCAGCTTAGCGGGCAGCTCCTACAATGAGCAGTTCTTC. Amino acids: CASSLAGSSYNEQFF. The rearrangement uses TRBV7-9 and TRBJ2-1; no definite D call. The ends were cut back, 0 bases at V and 0 bases at J, with 6 bases in the middle. CDR1 and CDR2 from the germline V gene are SEHNR and FQNEAQ (reference sequence). The CDR3 contains 15 residues.

The V call is TRBV18, the J call TRBJ2-1; TRBD2 might be the D (5 bases). This CDR3 has 15 amino acids. Trimming removed 2 bases from V and 0 bases from J, with 8 bases in between. In germline, CDR1 is KGHSH, CDR2 LQKENI. The CDR3 DNA sequence: TGTGCCAGCTCACCAACTAGACGCTCCTACAATGAGCAGTTCTTC. Amino acid sequence: CASSPTRRSYNEQFF.

The J gene is TRBJ2-2, the V gene TRBV11-2, with D unresolved. CDR3 length: 15 residues. Trimming left V 3 bases short and J 0 bases short, with 8 bases between. The germline CDR1 and CDR2 sequences are SGHAT and FQNNGV. The CDR3 reads CASSFVPANTGELFF. CDR3 nucleotide sequence: TGTGCCAGCAGCTTTGTTCCCGCGAACACCGGGGAGCTGTTTTTT.

The chain recombines TRBV19 with TRBJ2-6; tentative D call: TRBD1 (6 bases). This CDR3 is built from 13 residues. Trimming removed 4 bases from V and 9 bases from J, with 10 bases in between. Germline CDR1 reads LNHDA; CDR2 reads SQIVND (reference sequence). CDR3 in DNA: TGTGCCAGTAGTAGCGGACAGATCAACGTCCTGACTTTC. Its protein product is CASSSGQINVLTF.

The genes are TRBV2 and TRBJ1-1; a possible D gene is TRBD1 (5 bases). V lost 2 bases and J lost 7, with 8 bases in between. Per the germline V gene, CDR1 is SNHLY and CDR2 is FYNNEI. This CDR3 has 12 residues. CDR3 bases: TGTGCCAGCAGTGAACAGGGAGATGAAGCTTTCTTT. Its protein is CASSEQGDEAFF.

This clone was recorded a few times. CDR3 sequence reads: CASSFQSGTVNSPLHF. The CDR3 DNA sequence: TGTGCCAGCAGTTTTCAATCCGGGACAGTTAATTCACCCCTCCACTTT. The chain uses TRBV5-5 and TRBJ1-6, with 7 bases lining up with TRBD1. V was pared by 5 bases and J by 6 bases, with 11 bases of the junction left unmatched. The V gene's germline CDR1 is SGHKS and CDR2 YYEKEE (reference sequence). CDR3 length: 16 amino acids.

The rearrangement uses TRBV5-4 and TRBJ2-3; a weak D match, TRBD1 (6 bases). Germline CDR1 and CDR2: SGHNT and YYREEE (reference sequence). This CDR3 spans 16 amino acids. Deletions cut 4 bases from V and 4 bases from J, with 19 bases between. CDR3 amino acids: CASSQFRGAEADTQYF. In DNA, the CDR3 is TGTGCCAGCAGCCAATTCAGGGGCGCGGAGGCAGATACGCAGTATTTT. Full variable domain (rest looked up from reference TRBV5-4 and TRBJ2-3): ETGVTQSPTHLIKTRGQQVTLRCSSQSGHNTVSWYQQALGQGPQFIFQYYREEENGRGNFPPRFSGLQFPNYSSELNVNALELDDSALYLCASSQFRGAEADTQYFGPGTRLTVL.

This clone has only a few counts. The chain employs TRBV5-6 and TRBJ1-4; a possible D gene is TRBD1 (5 bases). Trimming cost V 2 bases and J 5 bases, with 10 bases left between them. Germline CDR1 SGHDT, CDR2 YYEEEE. The CDR3 spans 14 residues. In DNA, the CDR3 is TGTGCCAGCAGCTTCGTCGGGGCGAATGAAAAACTGTTTTTT. Translated: CASSFVGANEKLFF.

The chain combines TRBV9 with TRBJ2-1, with D uncertain. This CDR3 contains 14 residues. The V gene lost 3 bases and the J gene lost 5 bases, with 12 bases spanning the gap. CDR1 and CDR2 from the germline V gene are SGDLS and YYNGEE. CDR3 residues: CASSEGVAHNEQFF. The CDR3 nucleotides are TGTGCCAGCAGCGAAGGCGTCGCGCACAATGAGCAGTTCTTC.

The chain uses TRBV4-3 and TRBJ2-5; perhaps TRBD2 as D (6 bases). This CDR3 is 14 amino acids long. Trimming took off 4 bases at V and 3 bases at J, with 12 bases between the two ends. Germline CDR1 reads LGHNA; CDR2 reads YSLEER. This CDR3 is CASSRGTEEETQYF. DNA for the CDR3: TGCGCCAGCAGCCGCGGGACCGAAGAAGAGACCCAGTACTTC.

CDR3 residues: CASSFAGQTYEQYF. The CDR3 coding sequence is TGTGCCAGCAGCTTTGCAGGGCAGACCTACGAGCAGTACTTC. This rearrangement joins TRBV28 to TRBJ2-7; maybe TRBD1 (5 bases). Germline V gene lookup returns CDR1 MDHEN and CDR2 SYDVKM. CDR3 length: 14 amino acids. V shed 6 bases and J shed 2 bases, with 14 bases lying between them.

The chain couples TRBV6-5 to TRBJ1-1; D not certain. V was shortened by 8 bases and J by 4 bases, with 11 bases between the two germline ends. The CDR3 totals 12 residues. From germline, CDR1 is MNHEY and CDR2 SVGAGI. The CDR3: CASGPMGTEAFF. The CDR3 DNA reads TGTGCCAGCGGGCCGATGGGCACTGAAGCTTTCTTT.

The gene calls are TRBV5-1 and TRBJ2-3, with TRBD2 matching 8 bases. Germline-derived CDR1 and CDR2 are SGHRS and YFSETQ. V dropped 5 bases and J dropped 4; count of bases not matched to a gene: 9. There are 15 residues in the CDR3. The CDR3 sequence is CASRSAGDKADTQYF. The CDR3 DNA reads TGCGCCAGCAGATCAGCGGGAGACAAGGCAGATACGCAGTATTTT.

J is TRBJ1-1 and V is TRBV5-5, with 9 bases identical to TRBD1. Germline lookup yields CDR1 SGHKS and CDR2 YYEKEE (reference sequence). This CDR3 has 15 residues. V shed 0 bases, J shed 3 bases, and the junction held 3 bases outside the gene matches. CDR3 nucleotides: TGTGCCAGCAGCTTGGGGGACAGGGTCGACACTGAAGCTTTCTTT. Residues: CASSLGDRVDTEAFF. Supplemented by reference TRBV5-5 and TRBJ1-1, the full variable domain reads DAGVTQSPTHLIKTRGQQVTLRCSPISGHKSVSWYQQVLGQGPQFIFQYYEKEERGRGNFPDRFSARQFPNYSSELNVNALLLGDSALYLCASSLGDRVDTEAFFGQGTRLTVV.

The chain joins TRBV19 to TRBJ2-4; a possible D gene is TRBD2 (5 bases). V shed 7 bases and J shed 5 bases, with 21 bases lying between them. CDR3 size: 16 residues. Per the germline V gene, CDR1 is LNHDA and CDR2 is SQIVND (reference sequence). The CDR3: CASTGGPGATENIQYF. In nucleotides, the CDR3 is TGTGCCAGTACCGGAGGACCTGGAGCGACGGAAAACATTCAGTACTTC.

This clone turned up a few times. V and J are TRBV6-1 and TRBJ1-1; no definite D call. Germline V gene data show CDR1 as MNHNS and CDR2 as SASEGT. The V end was cut by 1 base, the J end by 10 bases, with 7 bases between. The CDR3 totals 11 residues. CDR3 region: CASSEVVGAFF. CDR3 nucleotides: TGTGCCAGCAGTGAAGTTGTTGGAGCTTTCTTT.

The V and J genes are TRBV7-8 and TRBJ2-7, with D perhaps TRBD1 (5 bases). The CDR3 has 16 amino acids. CDR1 SGHVS and CDR2 FQNEAQ come from the germline V gene. The V gene lost 2 bases and the J gene lost 0 bases, with 14 bases spanning the gap. As DNA, the CDR3 is TGTGCCAGCAGCTTAAGCTTCACAGGCCACTCCTACGAGCAGTACTTC. Translated, it gives CASSLSFTGHSYEQYF.

This chain links TRBV7-9 with TRBJ1-3; 7 nucleotides agree with TRBD1. V shed 6 bases, J shed 4 bases, and the junction held 9 bases outside the gene matches. The CDR3 has 15 amino acids. CDR1 is SEHNR, CDR2 FQNEAQ, per germline (reference sequence). The CDR3 DNA is TGTGCCAGCAGGCCAAAGGACAGGCTCGGAAACACCATATATTTT. It translates to CASRPKDRLGNTIYF. Using reference TRBV7-9 and TRBJ1-3 for the parts outside the CDR3, the full variable domain is DTGVSQNPRHKITKRGQNVTFRCDPISEHNRLYWYRQTLGQGPEFLTYFQNEAQLEKSRLLSDRFSAERPKGSFSTLEIQRTEQGDSAMYLCASRPKDRLGNTIYFGEGSWLTVV.

V is TRBV29-1 and J is TRBJ2-1, with 8 bases lining up with TRBD2. V gave up 6 bases and J gave up 6 bases; unmatched junction bases: 10. Germline V lookup: CDR1 SQVTM, CDR2 ANQGSEA. This CDR3 has 14 residues. The CDR3 DNA sequence: TGCAGCGTGGGGGGCAGGACTAGCCCCAATGAGCAGTTCTTC. It translates to CSVGGRTSPNEQFF.

This clone has just a few counts. V is TRBV7-2 and J is TRBJ2-3; possibly TRBD2 for D (5 bases). The CDR3 spans 14 residues. The germline CDR1 and CDR2 sequences are SGHTA and FQGNSA. The V end was cut by 6 bases, the J end by 2 bases, with 12 bases between. The CDR3 coding sequence is TGTGCCAGCAGTCACGAGGGAGTCACAGATACGCAGTATTTT. This encodes CASSHEGVTDTQYF. Filled out from reference TRBV7-2 and TRBJ2-3, the complete variable domain reads GAGVSQSPSNKVTEKGKDVELRCDPISGHTALYWYRQSLGQGLEFLIYFQGNSAPDKSGLPSDRFSAERTGGSVSTLTIQRTQQEDSAVYLCASSHEGVTDTQYFGPGTRLTVL.

V gene TRBV7-9 combines with J gene TRBJ1-2; 10 bases are shared with TRBD1. The CDR3 totals 15 residues. Germline V gene lookup returns CDR1 SEHNR and CDR2 FQNEAQ (reference sequence). V trimming: 3 bases; J trimming: 8 bases; junction bases outside the gene matches: 9. In DNA, the CDR3 is TGTGCCAGCAGCTTTCGCGGCGACAGGGGGCACGGCTACACCTTC. This sequence encodes CASSFRGDRGHGYTF.